The 11 T cell receptor beta chains given below trace back to one sample, sequenced in a study of shared clonotypes between healthy human individuals. Clones were sequenced by immunoSEQ multiplex PCR, and TCRdb holds only the in-frame ones, with some missing. The sample comprises some 1 million clones, about three quarters of which are singletons, and approximately 1.5% rests with the top ten. The source material was memory CD4+ T cells sorted from blood. Indicated subset: CD45RA-negative fraction. All receptors come from a man aged 18-30 years in good health.

This clone was seen many times. Other DNA sequences in the same sample also yield this CDR3. This rearrangement joins TRBV5-1 to TRBJ2-1, with D maybe TRBD1 (6 bases). Trimming took 2 bases from V and 1 from J, leaving 10 bases between them. The CDR3 loop spans 15 amino acids. The germline V gene has CDR1 SGHRS and CDR2 YFSETQ. The CDR3 DNA is TGCGCCAGCAGCTTAGGGGGTGTGTCCTACAATGAGCAGTTCTTC. Protein: CASSLGGVSYNEQFF.

This clone appeared a single time. The chain uses TRBV5-4 and TRBJ1-6, with 7 bases that match TRBD1. Germline CDR1 reads SGHNT; CDR2 reads YYREEE (reference sequence). This CDR3 is 16 amino acids long. V gave up 3 bases and J gave up 6 bases; unmatched junction bases: 9. The CDR3 reads CASSSGGDRTNSPLHF. The CDR3, as DNA: TGTGCCAGCAGCTCCGGCGGGGACAGAACTAATTCACCCCTCCACTTT.

The chain joins TRBV27 to TRBJ1-1; 7 positions agree with TRBD1. The CDR3 sequence is 14 residues long. Unmatched junction bases numbered 6, after V lost 6 bases and J lost 2 bases. CDR1 is MNHEY, CDR2 SMNVEV, per germline (reference sequence). The CDR3 sequence is CASSPYRGNTEAFF. CDR3 coding DNA: TGTGCCAGCAGCCCATACAGGGGAAACACTGAAGCTTTCTTT.

V is TRBV2 and J is TRBJ2-3, with 8 bases matching TRBD2. The CDR3 spans 15 residues. The junction had 4 bases not matched to a gene; V was cut back by 3 bases and J by 2 bases. Germline loops: CDR1 SNHLY, CDR2 FYNNEI. In nucleotides, the CDR3 is TGTGCCAGCAGTGACCCGGGAGGGTACACAGATACGCAGTATTTT. Translating it yields CASSDPGGYTDTQYF.

J is TRBJ2-7 and V is TRBV30; D perhaps matches TRBD2 (5 bases). Germline V gives CDR1 GTSNPN, CDR2 SVGIG (reference sequence). Trimming removed 0 bases from V and 5 bases from J, with 14 bases in between. The CDR3 is 14 amino acids. The CDR3 is CAWSVGGSLDEQYF. The CDR3 DNA sequence: TGTGCCTGGAGTGTAGGTGGGAGTCTGGACGAGCAGTACTTC.

In DNA, the CDR3 is TGTGCCAGCAGTTTATCGGACAGGGTAGTTTTTCAGCCCCAGCATTTT. Amino acid sequence: CASSLSDRVVFQPQHF. V is TRBV6-6 and J is TRBJ1-5; TRBD1 matches at 8 bases. Germline V gene sequence: CDR1 MNHNY, CDR2 SVGAGI (reference sequence). The CDR3 contains 16 residues. With 4 bases clipped from V and 6 bases from J, the junction kept 11 bases outside the gene matches.

The V gene is TRBV19, the J gene TRBJ1-1, with 11 bases matching TRBD1. This CDR3 has 18 residues. In germline, CDR1 is LNHDA, CDR2 SQIVND (reference sequence). Losses at the gene ends were 2 bases for V and 6 bases for J; bases not matched to a gene: 14. CDR3 nucleotides: TGTGCCAGTAGTATACGGACAGGGGGCGCGACGGGCAAACCTGAAGCTTTCTTT. Its protein product is CASSIRTGGATGKPEAFF.

This chain uses TRBV25-1 with TRBJ2-7, with TRBD2 matching over 13 bases. This CDR3 has 13 residues. In germline, CDR1 is MGHDK, CDR2 SYGVNS. V shed 8 bases and J 4 bases; nucleotides not matched to a gene: 2. CDR3 amino acids: CASGLAGVYEQYF. The DNA of the CDR3 is TGTGCCAGCGGACTAGCGGGAGTATACGAGCAGTACTTC.

Comments on this clone: This sample includes further DNA sequences coding for the same CDR3. V usage is TRBV11-2 and J usage is TRBJ2-1, with D unclear. Trimming took off 4 bases at V and 7 bases at J, with 8 bases between the two ends. CDR1 SGHAT and CDR2 FQNNGV come from the germline V gene. There are 12 residues in the CDR3. CDR3 sequence (DNA): TGTGCCAGCAGCTCGCTAGGGAATGAGCAGTTCTTC. Translated: CASSSLGNEQFF.

This chain joins TRBV9 and TRBJ1-6; 8 bases are a match to TRBD1. Trimming at V came to 3 bases and at J to 5 bases, leaving 7 bases not matched to a gene. The length of the CDR3 is 16 residues. Germline-derived CDR1 and CDR2 are SGDLS and YYNGEE. The CDR3 DNA sequence: TGTGCCAGCAGCGATCTCCAGGGGGCAAATAATTCACCCCTCCACTTT. Residues: CASSDLQGANNSPLHF.

This clone was counted only a few times. The chain uses TRBV5-1 and TRBJ2-3, with a possible D match to TRBD2 (5 bases). Trimming cost V 4 bases and J 5 bases, with 14 bases left between them. The CDR3 is 14 residues long. Germline-derived CDR1 and CDR2 are SGHRS and YFSETQ. CDR3 region: CASSAKSGGDTQYF. The CDR3 DNA follows: TGCGCCAGCAGCGCCAAAAGCGGTGGAGATACGCAGTATTTT.